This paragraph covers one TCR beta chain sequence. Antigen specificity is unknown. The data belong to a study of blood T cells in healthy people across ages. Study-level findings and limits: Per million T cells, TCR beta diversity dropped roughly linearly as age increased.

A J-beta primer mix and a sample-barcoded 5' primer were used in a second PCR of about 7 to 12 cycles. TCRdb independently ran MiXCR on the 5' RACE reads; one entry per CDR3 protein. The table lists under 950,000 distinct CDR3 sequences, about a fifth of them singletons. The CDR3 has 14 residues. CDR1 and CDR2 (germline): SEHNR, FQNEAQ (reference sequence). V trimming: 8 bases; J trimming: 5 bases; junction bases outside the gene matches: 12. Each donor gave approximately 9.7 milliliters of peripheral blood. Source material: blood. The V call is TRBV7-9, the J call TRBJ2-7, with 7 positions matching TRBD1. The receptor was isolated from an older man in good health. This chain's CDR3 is CASVVQGDNNEQYF. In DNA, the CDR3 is TGTGCCAGCGTGGTCCAGGGGGATAACAACGAGCAGTACTTC. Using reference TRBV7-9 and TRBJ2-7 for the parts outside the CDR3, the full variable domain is DTGVSQNPRHKITKRGQNVTFRCDPISEHNRLYWYRQTLGQGPEFLTYFQNEAQLEKSRLLSDRFSAERPKGSFSTLEIQRTEQGDSAMYLCASVVQGDNNEQYFGPGTRLTVT.